This entry describes one T cell receptor beta chain. The sample belongs to a study of blood T cell repertoires in COVID-19. Study context: Material from acute and convalescent COVID-19 was sourced from the United States, Italy and Spain. Sources were T cells, B-cell-depleted T cells, or PBMCs; the material itself was cDNA or gDNA.

As processed by the authors: Amplifying reference gene primers gave estimates of nucleated cell counts. Clones were sequenced by immunoSEQ multiplex PCR, and TCRdb holds only the in-frame ones, with some missing. V, J and clone size derive from that table, while D and trimming were established from the DNA sequence. The sample has about 190,000 clones; around 86% are singletons. Germline CDR1 LNHDA, CDR2 SQIVND (reference sequence). The CDR3 has 15 residues. Germline trimming cut 8 bases from V and 9 bases from J; bases unmatched to any gene: 10. The receptor's source is a middle-aged man with acute or convalescent COVID-19. The specimen sequenced was peripheral blood. The genes are TRBV19 and TRBJ1-6; 10 bases align to TRBD1. Written as DNA, the CDR3 is TGTGCCAGTGCCCTAAGGGACAGGGGTCGTTCACCCCTCCACTTT. It yields the protein CASALRDRGRSPLHF.